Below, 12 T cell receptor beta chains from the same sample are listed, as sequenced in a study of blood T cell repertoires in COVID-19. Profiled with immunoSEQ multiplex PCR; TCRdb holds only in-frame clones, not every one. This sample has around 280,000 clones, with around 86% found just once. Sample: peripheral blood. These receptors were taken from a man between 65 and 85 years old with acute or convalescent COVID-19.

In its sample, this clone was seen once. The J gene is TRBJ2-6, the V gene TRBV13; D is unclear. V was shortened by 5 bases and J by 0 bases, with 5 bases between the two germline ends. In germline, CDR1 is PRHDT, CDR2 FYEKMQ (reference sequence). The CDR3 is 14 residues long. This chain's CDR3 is CASSESSGANVLTF. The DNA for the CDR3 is TGTGCCAGCAGCGAGAGCTCTGGGGCCAACGTCCTGACTTTC.

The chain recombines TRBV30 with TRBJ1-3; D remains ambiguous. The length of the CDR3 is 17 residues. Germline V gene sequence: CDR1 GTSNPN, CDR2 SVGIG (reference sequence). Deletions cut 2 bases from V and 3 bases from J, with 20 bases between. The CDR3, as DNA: TGTGCCTGGAGTTATACAGACAAAACTTCGATTGGAAACACCATATATTTT. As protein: CAWSYTDKTSIGNTIYF.

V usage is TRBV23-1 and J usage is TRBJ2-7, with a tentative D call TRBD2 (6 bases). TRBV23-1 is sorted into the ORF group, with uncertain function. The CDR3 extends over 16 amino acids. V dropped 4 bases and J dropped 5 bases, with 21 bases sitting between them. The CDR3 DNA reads TGCGCCAGCAGTCCCACAAGACTAGAATTTGCCCACGAGCAGTACTTC. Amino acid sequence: CASSPTRLEFAHEQYF.

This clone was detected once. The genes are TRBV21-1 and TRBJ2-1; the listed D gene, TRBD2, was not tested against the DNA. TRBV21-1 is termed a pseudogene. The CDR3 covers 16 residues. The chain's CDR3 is CASSKERGPSYNEQFF. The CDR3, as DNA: TGTGCCAGCAGCAAAGAGCGGGGTCCTTCATACAATGAGCAGTTCTTC.

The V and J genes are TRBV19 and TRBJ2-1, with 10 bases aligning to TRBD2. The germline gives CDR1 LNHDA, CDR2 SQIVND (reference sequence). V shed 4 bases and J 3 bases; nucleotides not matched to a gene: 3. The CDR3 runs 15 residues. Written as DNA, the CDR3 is TGTGCCAGTAGTAGGGGACTAGCGAACTACAATGAGCAGTTCTTC. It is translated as CASSRGLANYNEQFF. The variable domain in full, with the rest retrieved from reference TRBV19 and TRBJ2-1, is DGGITQSPKYLFRKEGQNVTLSCEQNLNHDAMYWYRQDPGQGLRLIYYSQIVNDFQKGDIAEGYSVSREKKESFPLTVTSAQKNPTAFYLCASSRGLANYNEQFFGPGTRLTVL.

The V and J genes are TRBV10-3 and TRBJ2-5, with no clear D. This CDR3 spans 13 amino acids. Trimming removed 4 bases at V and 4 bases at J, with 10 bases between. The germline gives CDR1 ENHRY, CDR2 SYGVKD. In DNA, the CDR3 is TGTGCCATCAGTGGCGATTCTTTAGAGACCCAGTACTTC. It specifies CAISGDSLETQYF.

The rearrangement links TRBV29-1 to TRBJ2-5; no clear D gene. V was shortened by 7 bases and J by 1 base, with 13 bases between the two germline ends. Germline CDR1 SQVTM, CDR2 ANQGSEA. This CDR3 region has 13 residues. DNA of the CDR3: TGCAGCGCCGCGGCGTCGCTCCAAGAGACCCAGTACTTC. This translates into CSAAASLQETQYF.

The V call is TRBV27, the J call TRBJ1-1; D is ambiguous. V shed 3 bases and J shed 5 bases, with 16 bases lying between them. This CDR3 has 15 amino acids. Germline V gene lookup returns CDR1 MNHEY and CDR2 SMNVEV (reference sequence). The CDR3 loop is CASSFLGVGRTEAFF. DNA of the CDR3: TGTGCCAGCAGTTTTCTGGGAGTAGGGAGGACTGAAGCTTTCTTT.

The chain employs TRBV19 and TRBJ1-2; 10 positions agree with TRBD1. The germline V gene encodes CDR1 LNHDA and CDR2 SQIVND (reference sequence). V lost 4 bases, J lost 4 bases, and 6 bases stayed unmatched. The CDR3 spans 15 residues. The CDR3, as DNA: TGTGCCAGTAGTAGAGCGGGACAGGGGATCTATGGCTACACCTTC. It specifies CASSRAGQGIYGYTF. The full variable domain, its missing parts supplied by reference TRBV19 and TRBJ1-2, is DGGITQSPKYLFRKEGQNVTLSCEQNLNHDAMYWYRQDPGQGLRLIYYSQIVNDFQKGDIAEGYSVSREKKESFPLTVTSAQKNPTAFYLCASSRAGQGIYGYTFGSGTRLTVV.

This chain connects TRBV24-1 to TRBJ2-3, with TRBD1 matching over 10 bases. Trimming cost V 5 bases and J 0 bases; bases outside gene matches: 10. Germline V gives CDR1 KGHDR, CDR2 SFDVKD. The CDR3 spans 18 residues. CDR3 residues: CATSGRPGTGESTDTQYF. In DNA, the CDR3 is TGTGCCACCAGTGGACGTCCCGGGACAGGGGAGAGCACAGATACGCAGTATTTT.

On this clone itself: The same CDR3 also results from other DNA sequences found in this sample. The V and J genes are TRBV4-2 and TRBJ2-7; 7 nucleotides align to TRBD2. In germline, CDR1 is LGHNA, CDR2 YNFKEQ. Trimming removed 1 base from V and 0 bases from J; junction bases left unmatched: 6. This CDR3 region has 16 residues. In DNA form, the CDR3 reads TGTGCCAGCAGCCAAGTTGGGAGGGGCCTCTCCTACGAGCAGTACTTC. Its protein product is CASSQVGRGLSYEQYF.

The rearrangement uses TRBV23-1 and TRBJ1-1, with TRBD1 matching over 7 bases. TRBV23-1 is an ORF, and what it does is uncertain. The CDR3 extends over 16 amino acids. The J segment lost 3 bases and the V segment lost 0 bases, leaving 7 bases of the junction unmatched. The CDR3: CASSQSPGGRDTEAFF. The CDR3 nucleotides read TGCGCCAGCAGTCAATCGCCAGGGGGAAGGGACACTGAAGCTTTCTTT.